This note documents a single T cell receptor beta chain sequence. Cohorts were assigned according to the clinical history that participants reported. The sample originates from a study of blood T cell repertoires in COVID-19. Study information: Both acute and convalescent COVID-19 samples were obtained from the United States, Italy and Spain. The analysed material was cDNA or gDNA that came from T cells, B-cell-depleted T cells, or PBMCs.

Authors' data handling: By means of reference gene primer amplification, nucleated cell counts were estimated. TCRdb keeps only in-frame clones here, not all; method: immunoSEQ multiplex PCR. That table supplies the V and J calls and clone size; D and trimming were determined from the DNA. The repertoire holds fewer than 250,000 clones, with around 90% as singletons. Germline loops: CDR1 LNHDA, CDR2 SQIVND (reference sequence). This CDR3 is built from 14 residues. J gave up 6 bases and V 4 bases, and 5 bases lay outside the gene matches. The chain has TRBV19 and TRBJ1-4; 7 nucleotides align to TRBD1. This TCR derives from a woman aged 25 to 39 with acute COVID-19. The material sequenced was PBMCs or T cells enriched from blood (not recorded which). The CDR3 spells CASSTTGFDEKLFF. As DNA, the CDR3 is TGTGCCAGTAGTACGACAGGGTTCGATGAAAAACTGTTTTTT.